The T cell receptor beta chain described here comes from a study of tumor and adjacent non-tumor tissue in lung cancer. About the research overall: Around 4 million productive TCRbeta reads were obtained per sample on average.

The library came from three nested PCR rounds adapted from ARM-PCR protocols. MiXCR, applied by TCRdb to the multiplex PCR reads, yields one record per CDR3 protein. The repertoire consists of more than 90,000 distinct CDR3 sequences, with less than 75% occurring once and the leading ten covering 15% to 20%. Study findings and constraints: Tumor repertoires had a smaller top 100 clone share than normal lung.

RNA was extracted from bulk tissue without any cell sorting. Points on this clonotype: Its antigen is not identified.

This CDR3 is built from 13 residues. The ends were cut back, 6 bases at V and 6 bases at J, with 16 bases in the middle. Looked up from germline, CDR1 is DFQATT and CDR2 is SNEGSKA (reference sequence). Sequencing was carried out using lung tumor tissue. This TCR was sampled from a man aged 60-69 years with non-small cell lung cancer. The gene calls are TRBV20-1 and TRBJ2-3, with unresolved D. The chain's CDR3 is CSAPSSASDTQYF. CDR3 nucleotide sequence: TGCAGTGCCCCCTCTAGTGCCTCTGATACGCAGTATTTT.